Given below is one TCR beta chain in context. CDR3 size: 15 residues. Germline CDR1 and CDR2: MNHNS and SASEGT. V shed 2 bases and J shed 2 bases, with 12 bases lying between them. These data come from a study of T cell changes during pregnancy in multiple sclerosis. Only in-frame clones appear in the TCRdb table, and some are missing; sequencing was by immunoSEQ multiplex PCR. This table has about 80,000 clones, more than 90% appearing once. This receptor was identified in a female donor with multiple sclerosis, enrolled in a pregnancy study. This sequence joins TRBV6-1 and TRBJ1-2; D might be TRBD1 (5 bases). Sample: CD4+ T cells from peripheral blood mononuclear cells, taken before pregnancy. The chain's CDR3 is CASSERAGGNYGYTF. Here the CDR3 DNA reads TGTGCCAGCAGTGAACGGGCGGGGGGGAACTATGGCTACACCTTC.